The next 7 T cell receptor beta chains were all read from a single sample in a study of T cells after yellow fever vaccination. TCRdb reanalysed the 5' RACE reads using MiXCR and keeps one entry per CDR3 protein. The table lists 170,000 or so distinct CDR3 sequences, 5.5% to 8% of them singletons. The source was CD4+ T cells sorted from PBMCs, collected on the day of the first yellow fever vaccination. The receptors here all came from a man between 18 and 29 years old who received the YFV17D yellow fever vaccine.

This clonotype occurred many times. V usage is TRBV6-2 or TRBV6-3 and J usage is TRBJ1-1, with D unresolved. The CDR3 runs 14 residues. V was shortened by 5 bases and J by 2 bases, with 12 bases between the two germline ends. The germline V gene has CDR1 MNHEY and CDR2 SVGEGT. CDR3 coding DNA: TGTGCCAGCAGTGTAGGGTGGAAAAACACTGAAGCTTTCTTT. Translating gives CASSVGWKNTEAFF.

V gene TRBV27 combines with J gene TRBJ2-5; 8 bases align to TRBD2. The V gene end was trimmed by 5 bases and the J gene end by 6 bases; junction bases not matched to a gene: 14. The CDR3 loop spans 16 amino acids. CDR1 is MNHEY and CDR2 is SMNVEV in the germline V gene (reference sequence). The CDR3 DNA reads TGTGCCAGCAGTCCCCCATCCGGGACTAGAGGGAAGACCCAGTACTTC. This codes for CASSPPSGTRGKTQYF.

The chain carries TRBV10-3 and TRBJ2-7; D may be TRBD2 (6 bases). Trimming removed 0 bases at V and 0 bases at J, with 9 bases between. The CDR3 is 15 amino acids. The germline CDR1 and CDR2 sequences are ENHRY and SYGVKD. The CDR3 loop is CAISESKGLSYEQYF. Here the CDR3 DNA reads TGTGCCATCAGTGAGTCGAAGGGACTCTCCTACGAGCAGTACTTC.

This clonotype showed up many times. V usage is TRBV12-3 or TRBV12-4 and J usage is TRBJ2-6; 7 nucleotides match TRBD2. The CDR3 consists of 20 residues. V dropped 3 bases and J dropped 4; count of bases not matched to a gene: 18. The CDR3 DNA reads as TGTGCCAGCAGTTTCGCCGGCCGAGCGGGGATCTTTTCGGGGGCCAACGTCCTGACTTTC. Translating it yields CASSFAGRAGIFSGANVLTF.

This clonotype was detected ten times or more. The chain links TRBV5-5 to TRBJ2-7, with D perhaps TRBD1 (6 bases). This CDR3 has 15 residues. Between the trimmed V and J ends, which lost 2 bases and 3 bases, there was a span of 15 bases. Looked up from germline, CDR1 is SGHKS and CDR2 is YYEKEE (reference sequence). CDR3 nucleotide sequence: TGTGCCAGCAGCTTCGACTTACAGGGTGGCTACGAGCAGTACTTC. This gives the protein CASSFDLQGGYEQYF.

The rearrangement joins TRBV14 to TRBJ1-4; D is uncertain. V lost 0 bases, J lost 14 bases, and 10 bases lay in between. The CDR3 has 12 amino acids. Germline assignment: CDR1 SGHDN and CDR2 FVKESK. The CDR3 loop is CASSQEGVRLFF. The DNA for the CDR3 is TGTGCCAGCAGCCAAGAGGGAGTCAGGCTGTTTTTT.

This clonotype was observed at least ten times. The chain has TRBV5-5 and TRBJ1-1, with D unresolved. The CDR3 has 13 amino acids. Germline CDR1 reads SGHKS; CDR2 reads YYEKEE (reference sequence). V shed 1 base and J shed 5 bases, with 9 bases lying between them. The CDR3 here is CASSLWVETEAFF. The CDR3 DNA sequence: TGTGCCAGCAGCTTGTGGGTGGAAACTGAAGCTTTCTTT.